The present T cell receptor (beta chain) was sequenced within a study of T-cell memory formation after mild COVID-19. Study results and caveats: There was no confirmation that second-wave clones peaking on day 37 were SARS-CoV-2 specific.

The V gene's germline CDR1 is SGHTA and CDR2 FQGNSA. The length of the CDR3 is 14 residues. The ends were cut back, 3 bases at V and 5 bases at J, with 12 bases in the middle. To note about this clonotype: No antigen is known for it.

5'RACE primed from the constant segment yielded TCR alpha and TCR beta cDNA libraries bearing sample barcodes and UMIs. TCRdb reprocessed the 5' RACE reads with MiXCR, giving one entry per CDR3 protein. The top ten hold roughly 45% of the sample, which has 55,000 to 75,000 distinct CDR3 sequences, about 30% seen once. The clonotype comes from a man aged 18-30 years who had mild COVID-19 (a few samples of this study predate the infection). Cell type and time point are not known. The chain employs TRBV7-2 and TRBJ2-3; D gene unclear. Sequenced: PBMCs or a T cell subset sorted from them (not recorded which). The CDR3: CASSFTYTEDTQYF. In DNA form, the CDR3 reads TGTGCCAGCAGCTTTACCTACACCGAAGATACGCAGTATTTT.